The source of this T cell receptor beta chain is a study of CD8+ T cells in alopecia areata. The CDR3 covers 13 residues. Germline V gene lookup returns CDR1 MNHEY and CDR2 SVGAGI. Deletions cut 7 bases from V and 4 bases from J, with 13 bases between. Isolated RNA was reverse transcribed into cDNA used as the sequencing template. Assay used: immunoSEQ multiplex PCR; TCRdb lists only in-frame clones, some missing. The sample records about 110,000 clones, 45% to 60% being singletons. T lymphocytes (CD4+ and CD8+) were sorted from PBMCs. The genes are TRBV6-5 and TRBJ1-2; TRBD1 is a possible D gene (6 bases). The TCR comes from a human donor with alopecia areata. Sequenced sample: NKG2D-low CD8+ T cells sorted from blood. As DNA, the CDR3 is TGTGCCAGCACTAAGGGGGTCGGCTATGGCTACACCTTC. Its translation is CASTKGVGYGYTF.